The 9 T cell receptor beta chains in this list originate from one sample, sequenced in a study of T cells in Graves' hyperthyroidism and ophthalmopathy. The source material, RNA transcripts, was used to amplify TCR beta CDR3 regions. HTBI primers drove first-round RT-PCR of the TCR CDR3. TCRdb reprocessed the multiplex PCR reads with MiXCR, giving one entry per CDR3 protein. The repertoire includes fewer than 250,000 distinct CDR3 sequences, about 25% of them detected once, and approximately 32% sits in the top ten. Sequenced material: blood. The source is a woman aged 40 to 55 with Graves' ophthalmopathy.

The chain employs TRBV6-1 and TRBJ1-1, with 10 bases aligning to TRBD1. The germline V gene has CDR1 MNHNS and CDR2 SASEGT. CDR3 length: 14 residues. The trim removed 5 bases at V and 4 bases at J, leaving 4 bases unmatched. This CDR3 reads CASSRQGAGTEAFF. For the CDR3, the DNA is TGTGCCAGCAGTCGACAGGGGGCTGGCACTGAAGCTTTCTTT.

The J gene is TRBJ1-5, the V gene TRBV6-2 or TRBV6-3, with D unresolved. Trimming shortened V by 3 bases and J by 5 bases, and 11 bases separated the two germline ends. The CDR3 is 14 residues long. Germline V gives CDR1 MNHEY, CDR2 SVGEGT. The chain's CDR3 is CASSYAETHQPQHF. The CDR3 nucleotides are TGTGCCAGCAGTTATGCGGAGACTCATCAGCCCCAGCATTTT.

A remark on this clonotype: This may come from a read error, since a much larger clone is one base off. This chain joins TRBV5-1 and TRBJ2-2; the D gene is possibly TRBD2 (6 bases). This CDR3 comprises 15 residues. In germline, CDR1 is SGHRS, CDR2 YFSETQ. The CDR3 nucleotides read TGCGCCAGCAGCTTAAGAGGACTGAACACCGGGGGGCTGTTTTTT. Its translation: CASSLRGLNTGGLFF.

This clonotype was seen at least ten times. The chain combines TRBV19 with TRBJ2-7, with D tentatively TRBD1 or TRBD2 (5 bases each). The CDR3 is made up of 15 amino acids. V lost 9 bases, J lost 2 bases, and 20 bases lay in between. Germline CDR1 LNHDA, CDR2 SQIVND (reference sequence). The CDR3 coding sequence is TGTGCCAGCTCCCGGGTCCGGGACCCTACCTACGAGCAGTACTTC. Protein sequence: CASSRVRDPTYEQYF.

This clonotype was seen ten or more times. The chain couples TRBV19 to TRBJ2-7; D is possibly TRBD1 (6 bases). The CDR3 sequence is 13 residues long. Trimming took 4 bases from V and 2 from J, leaving 9 bases between them. Looked up from germline, CDR1 is LNHDA and CDR2 is SQIVND (reference sequence). Here the CDR3 reads CASSTGQPYEQYF. DNA of the CDR3: TGTGCCAGTAGTACCGGACAGCCCTACGAGCAGTACTTC.

This clonotype was recorded many times. The J gene is TRBJ1-1, the V gene TRBV20-1, with 7 bases lining up with TRBD1. Germline values: CDR1 DFQATT, CDR2 SNEGSKA (reference sequence). With V trimmed by 3 bases and J by 0 bases, 4 bases remained unmatched. This CDR3 is built from 14 residues. CDR3 bases: TGCAGTGCTAGGGCGGGACAGCTGAACACTGAAGCTTTCTTT. Protein product: CSARAGQLNTEAFF.

This clonotype has at least ten counts. The chain uses TRBV28 and TRBJ2-7, with 12 bases matching TRBD1. Looked up from germline, CDR1 is MDHEN and CDR2 is SYDVKM. The CDR3 contains 15 residues. J lost 8 bases, V lost 5 bases, and 10 bases had no gene match. The CDR3 DNA is TGTGCCAGCAGTCCCACCGGGACAGGGGGCGTTAAGCAGTACTTC. Translated: CASSPTGTGGVKQYF.

This rearrangement joins TRBV6-2 or TRBV6-3 to TRBJ2-7; no definite D call. V lost 0 bases and J lost 0, with 12 bases in between. In germline, CDR1 is MNHEY, CDR2 SVGEGT. This CDR3 is built from 16 residues. DNA of the CDR3: TGTGCCAGCAGTTACTCGTCGAGGACCAACTCCTACGAGCAGTACTTC. As protein: CASSYSSRTNSYEQYF.

The table lists this clonotype with many counts. The genes are TRBV29-1 and TRBJ2-7, with TRBD2 matching 15 bases. Germline values: CDR1 SQVTM, CDR2 ANQGSEA. This CDR3 has 17 residues. V dropped 5 bases and J dropped 2; count of bases not matched to a gene: 10. CDR3: CSVKSGTSGRFPYEQYF. DNA for the CDR3: TGCAGCGTTAAATCCGGGACTAGCGGGAGGTTCCCCTACGAGCAGTACTTC.